The 30 T cell receptor beta chains below all came from one sample that was sequenced in a study of PD-L1 blockade in urothelial cancer. Assay: immunoSEQ multiplex PCR; the TCRdb copy retains only in-frame clones and omits some. Of about 52,000 clones listed, roughly 80% were seen once; the top ten hold around 3.6%. Sequences were derived from PBMCs, sampled around atezolizumab (anti-PD-L1) treatment. Receptors were obtained from a man in his sixties or seventies with urothelial cancer.

V usage is TRBV7-2 and J usage is TRBJ1-6; TRBD1 agrees at 7 bases. Germline CDR1 is SGHTA and CDR2 is FQGNSA. The trim removed 5 bases at V and 7 bases at J, leaving 8 bases unmatched. This CDR3 is built from 15 residues. CDR3 coding DNA: TGTGCCAGCAGCCAGACAGGGAGCGAGAATTCACCCCTCCACTTT. Protein product: CASSQTGSENSPLHF.

The rearrangement joins TRBV19 to TRBJ1-2, with 8 bases fitting TRBD1. The CDR3 covers 13 residues. Trimming took 7 bases from V and 6 from J; bases not matched to a gene: 7. Germline values: CDR1 LNHDA, CDR2 SQIVND (reference sequence). CDR3 bases: TGTGCCAGTACCGCACAGGGGGTCCATGGCTACACCTTC. Amino acids: CASTAQGVHGYTF.

The chain is built from TRBV29-1 and TRBJ2-3, with 7 bases aligning to TRBD1. The CDR3 runs to 16 residues. With 4 bases clipped from V and 3 bases from J, the junction kept 13 bases outside the gene matches. CDR1 SQVTM and CDR2 ANQGSEA come from the germline V gene. The CDR3 here is CSVGGDGTVETDTQYF. In DNA, the CDR3 is TGCAGCGTTGGTGGGGACGGGACAGTGGAGACAGATACGCAGTATTTT.

Here the CDR3 DNA reads TGTGCCTGGAGCAGGGGGATCCAAGAGACCCAGTACTTC. Amino acid sequence: CAWSRGIQETQYF. The chain couples TRBV30 to TRBJ2-5; 7 positions match TRBD1. The germline gives CDR1 GTSNPN, CDR2 SVGIG (reference sequence). V lost 3 bases, J lost 1 base, and 2 bases stayed unmatched. CDR3 length: 13 amino acids.

This clone was counted a single time. This chain connects TRBV11-2 to TRBJ1-2, with D perhaps TRBD1 (6 bases). The CDR3 sequence is 14 residues long. Germline V CDR1 and CDR2: SGHAT, FQNNGV. V was shortened by 5 bases and J by 13 bases, with 23 bases between the two germline ends. CDR3 loop: CASSPERTAYSVTF. The CDR3 DNA follows: TGTGCCAGCAGCCCAGAGAGGACAGCCTATTCAGTCACCTTC.

The gene calls are TRBV9 and TRBJ2-3; TRBD2 is a possible D gene (5 bases). Germline CDR1 reads SGDLS; CDR2 reads YYNGEE. This CDR3 comprises 16 residues. V dropped 2 bases and J dropped 0 bases, with 13 bases sitting between them. CDR3 in DNA: TGTGCCAGCAGCGTTAGCAGCGGTTTTAGCACAGATACGCAGTATTTT. Amino acid sequence: CASSVSSGFSTDTQYF.

This sequence joins TRBV25-1 and TRBJ1-1; D uncertain. Trimming left V 4 bases short and J 4 bases short, with 10 bases between. The CDR3 is 13 amino acids. CDR1 and CDR2 (germline): MGHDK, SYGVNS. The chain's CDR3 is CASSAQFFTEAFF. CDR3 sequence (DNA): TGTGCCAGCAGTGCACAGTTTTTCACTGAAGCTTTCTTT.

The V call is TRBV10-3, the J call TRBJ1-2; D unresolved. V lost 0 bases and J 8 bases, leaving 10 bases between the germline ends. Germline lookup yields CDR1 ENHRY and CDR2 SYGVKD. CDR3 size: 13 residues. CDR3 in amino acids: CAISESSASGYTF. In DNA form, the CDR3 reads TGTGCCATCAGTGAGTCGAGCGCAAGCGGCTACACCTTC.

The rearrangement joins TRBV21-1 to TRBJ2-1; the tabulated D call, TRBD1, remains unverified against the DNA. TRBV21-1 is assigned pseudogene status. The CDR3 has 14 residues. The CDR3 DNA follows: TGTGCCAGCACCTTGGGACAGAAGATCAATGAGCAGTTCTTC. This translates into CASTLGQKINEQFF.

CDR3 sequence (DNA): TGTGCCAGCAGCTTAGCGGGAGCCTCCCTAGAAGCTTTCTTT. Its translation is CASSLAGASLEAFF. The rearrangement uses TRBV7-6 and TRBJ1-1; D call uncertain. Between the trimmed V and J ends, which lost 0 bases and 8 bases, there was a span of 13 bases. The CDR3 runs 14 residues. Germline lookup yields CDR1 SGHVS and CDR2 FNYEAQ.

The J gene is TRBJ1-1, the V gene TRBV6-5; possibly TRBD1 for D (5 bases). Deletions cut 0 bases from V and 4 bases from J, with 15 bases between. The length of the CDR3 is 16 residues. Germline CDR1 is MNHEY and CDR2 is SVGAGI. CDR3 protein: CASSYSGGTYPTEAFF. CDR3 DNA: TGTGCCAGCAGTTACTCGGGGGGGACCTATCCCACTGAAGCTTTCTTT.

This clone was observed a few times. The CDR3 nucleotides are TGTGCCAGCAGTAAGCGGGGGCCCACCGATGAGCAGTTCTTC. Translating gives CASSKRGPTDEQFF. This sequence joins TRBV6-9 and TRBJ2-1; the match to TRBD2 covers 8 bases. This CDR3 spans 14 amino acids. Unmatched junction bases numbered 8, after V lost 5 bases and J lost 8 bases. The germline V gene encodes CDR1 MNHGY and CDR2 SVAAGI.

This chain connects TRBV10-3 to TRBJ1-4; TRBD1 might be the D (5 bases). Trimming took off 4 bases at V and 5 bases at J, with 14 bases between the two ends. Germline V CDR1 and CDR2: ENHRY, SYGVKD. The CDR3 is made up of 15 amino acids. The CDR3 region is CAISGGVGRNEKLFF. CDR3 in DNA: TGTGCCATCAGTGGGGGGGTAGGGAGGAATGAAAAACTGTTTTTT.

The chain joins TRBV5-8 to TRBJ1-4; no firm D call. V was cut by 4 bases and J by 0 bases, with 10 bases left in between. CDR3 length: 15 residues. The V gene's germline CDR1 is SGHTS and CDR2 YDEGEE. CDR3 sequence: CASSTGASTNEKLFF. The CDR3 nucleotides are TGTGCCAGCAGCACGGGAGCTTCAACTAATGAAAAACTGTTTTTT. Based on the CDR3 plus reference TRBV5-8 and TRBJ1-4, the full variable domain is EAGVTQSPTHLIKTRGQQATLRCSPISGHTSVYWYQQALGLGLQFLLWYDEGEERNRGNFPPRFSGRQFPNYSSELNVNALELEDSALYLCASSTGASTNEKLFFGSGTQLSVL.

The chain links TRBV23-1 to TRBJ2-6; 8 bases align to TRBD1. TRBV23-1 is flagged as an ORF with uncertain function. The CDR3 runs 19 residues. With V trimmed by 0 bases and J by 0 bases, 7 bases remained unmatched. This CDR3 reads CASSQSRDRGSSGANVLTF. The CDR3, as DNA: TGCGCCAGCAGTCAATCGAGAGACAGGGGAAGCTCTGGGGCCAACGTCCTGACTTTC.

The chain is built from TRBV7-2 and TRBJ1-5; 7 nucleotides agree with TRBD1. The CDR3 runs to 14 residues. CDR1 is SGHTA and CDR2 is FQGNSA in the germline V gene. Unmatched junction bases numbered 4, after V lost 5 bases and J lost 3 bases. This CDR3 is CASSLTGDNQPQHF. CDR3 in DNA: TGTGCCAGCAGCCTAACAGGGGACAATCAGCCCCAGCATTTT.

The genes are TRBV7-2 and TRBJ2-3, with a possible D match to TRBD2 (5 bases). The CDR3 length is 15 residues. V lost 11 bases to trimming and J lost 1 base, with 19 bases between them. From germline, CDR1 is SGHTA and CDR2 FQGNSA. The CDR3 reads CASRQRPAGTDTQYF. The CDR3 nucleotides are TGTGCCTCCCGCCAGCGGCCCGCTGGCACAGATACGCAGTATTTT.

The chain employs TRBV9 and TRBJ1-1, with D unresolved. Germline V gives CDR1 SGDLS, CDR2 YYNGEE. There are 14 residues in the CDR3. V lost 4 bases and J lost 3, with 13 bases in between. DNA for the CDR3: TGTGCCAGCAGCCCTGTCGCTGGGCACACTGAAGCTTTCTTT. Encoded protein: CASSPVAGHTEAFF. Drawing the rest from reference TRBV9 and TRBJ1-1, the complete variable domain is DSGVTQTPKHLITATGQRVTLRCSPRSGDLSVYWYQQSLDQGLQFLIQYYNGEERAKGNILERFSAQQFPDLHSELNLSSLELGDSALYFCASSPVAGHTEAFFGQGTRLTVV.

The chain is built from TRBV15 and TRBJ1-1; 7 bases line up with TRBD1. Germline V gene sequence: CDR1 LNHNV, CDR2 YYDKDF (reference sequence). The CDR3 covers 14 residues. With 0 bases clipped from V and 5 bases from J, the junction kept 3 bases outside the gene matches. Here the CDR3 reads CATSRDPRGTEAFF. The CDR3, as DNA: TGTGCCACCAGCAGAGATCCCAGGGGGACTGAAGCTTTCTTT.

This clone has just one count. The V call is TRBV27, the J call TRBJ2-6, with 9 bases aligning to TRBD1. CDR3 length equals 18 residues. Trimming at V came to 10 bases and at J to 0 bases, leaving 13 bases not matched to a gene. CDR1 is MNHEY, CDR2 SMNVEV, per germline (reference sequence). The CDR3 DNA follows: TGTGCCACCAAAGGTTGGGACAGGGAAACCTCTGGGGCCAACGTCCTGACTTTC. The encoded protein is CATKGWDRETSGANVLTF. Using reference TRBV27 and TRBJ2-6 for the parts outside the CDR3, the full variable domain is EAQVTQNPRYLITVTGKKLTVTCSQNMNHEYMSWYRQDPGLGLRQIYYSMNVEVTDKGDVPEGYKVSRKEKRNFPLILESPSPNQTSLYFCATKGWDRETSGANVLTFGAGSRLTVL.

The chain employs TRBV7-9 and TRBJ2-3; 7 bases fit TRBD2. Per the germline V gene, CDR1 is SEHNR and CDR2 is FQNEAQ (reference sequence). CDR3 length equals 13 residues. V lost 6 bases to trimming and J lost 3 bases; unmatched junction nucleotides: 3. Here the CDR3 DNA reads TGTGCCAGCAGTAAAGCGGGGACAGATACGCAGTATTTT. Amino acids: CASSKAGTDTQYF.

In nucleotides, the CDR3 is TGCGCCAGCAGCTCCACAGGGCGAAGTGAAAAACTGTTTTTT. Protein: CASSSTGRSEKLFF. The chain joins TRBV5-1 to TRBJ1-4; possible D gene TRBD1, 6 bases. CDR1 and CDR2 from the germline V gene are SGHRS and YFSETQ. V was pared by 3 bases and J by 7 bases, with 13 bases between. The CDR3 totals 14 residues.

The CDR3 region has the DNA TGTGCCAGCAGCCTGGGACAGATCTACGAGCAGTACTTC. This translates into CASSLGQIYEQYF. The chain combines TRBV7-8 with TRBJ2-7, with 7 positions matching TRBD1. This CDR3 has 13 residues. Trimming at V came to 5 bases and at J to 3 bases, leaving 4 bases not matched to a gene. The germline CDR1 and CDR2 sequences are SGHVS and FQNEAQ. Full variable domain (rest looked up from reference TRBV7-8 and TRBJ2-7): GAGVSQSPRYKVAKRGQDVALRCDPISGHVSLFWYQQALGQGPEFLTYFQNEAQLDKSGLPSDRFFAERPEGSVSTLKIQRTQQEDSAVYLCASSLGQIYEQYFGPGTRLTVT.

This chain joins TRBV5-4 and TRBJ2-3; 12 bases are shared with TRBD2. Per the germline V gene, CDR1 is SGHNT and CDR2 is YYREEE (reference sequence). V gave up 4 bases and J gave up 2 bases; unmatched junction bases: 11. The CDR3 runs to 18 residues. CDR3 nucleotide sequence: TGTGCCAGCAGCCCTACTCCTAGCGGGGGGGTTTCCACAGATACGCAGTATTTT. Residues: CASSPTPSGGVSTDTQYF.

The rearrangement joins TRBV10-2 to TRBJ2-7; D is possibly TRBD1 (6 bases). Germline assignment: CDR1 WSHSY and CDR2 SAAADI. V lost 7 bases and J lost 0, with 16 bases in between. This CDR3 has 15 residues. For the CDR3, the DNA is TGCGCCAGCATCGATCGGACAGTACTCTCCTACGAGCAGTACTTC. Its translation is CASIDRTVLSYEQYF.

The V gene is TRBV14, the J gene TRBJ1-6; 7 bases fit TRBD1. The V gene end was trimmed by 0 bases and the J gene end by 7 bases; junction bases not matched to a gene: 9. In germline, CDR1 is SGHDN, CDR2 FVKESK. This CDR3 is 17 amino acids long. In DNA form, the CDR3 reads TGTGCCAGCAGCCAAGATAGGCGACAGGGCATCAATTCACCCCTCCACTTT. It translates to CASSQDRRQGINSPLHF.

This chain joins TRBV11-2 and TRBJ2-5; 8 nucleotides line up with TRBD1. Per germline, CDR1 SGHAT and CDR2 FQNNGV. This CDR3 is built from 13 residues. Trimming took 3 bases from V and 5 from J; bases not matched to a gene: 2. DNA of the CDR3: TGTGCCAGCAGCTTTGACAGGGGTGAGACCCAGTACTTC. This translates into CASSFDRGETQYF. Looking up the rest from reference TRBV11-2 and TRBJ2-5 gives the full variable domain: EAGVAQSPRYKIIEKRQSVAFWCNPISGHATLYWYQQILGQGPKLLIQFQNNGVVDDSQLPKDRFSAERLKGVDSTLKIQPAKLEDSAVYLCASSFDRGETQYFGPGTRLLVL.

The chain recombines TRBV6-5 with TRBJ1-1, with 9 bases aligning to TRBD1. Trimming cost V 5 bases and J 11 bases; bases outside gene matches: 6. Germline CDR1 and CDR2: MNHEY and SVGAGI. The CDR3 extends over 12 amino acids. The CDR3 DNA is TGTGCCAGCAGTCCACCACAGGGGGCGGCTTTCTTT. Its translation is CASSPPQGAAFF.

The chain combines TRBV7-2 with TRBJ2-5; 11 bases are shared with TRBD2. V lost 5 bases, J lost 5 bases, and 10 bases stayed unmatched. Per the germline V gene, CDR1 is SGHTA and CDR2 is FQGNSA. The CDR3 runs 16 residues. CDR3 sequence reads: CASSRSGGGTGETQYF. The DNA for the CDR3 is TGTGCCAGCAGCCGTAGCGGGGGGGGGACCGGGGAGACCCAGTACTTC.

This chain links TRBV7-3 with TRBJ1-2, with unresolved D. This CDR3 region has 10 residues. Germline CDR1 SGHTA, CDR2 FQGTGA. V was pared by 8 bases and J by 6 bases, with 7 bases between. CDR3 residues: CASERDGYTF. In DNA form, the CDR3 reads TGTGCCAGCGAGCGGGATGGCTACACCTTC.